Shown below are 18 T cell receptor beta chains from a single sample sequenced in a study of blood T cell repertoires in COVID-19. Only in-frame clones appear in the TCRdb table, and some are missing; sequencing was by immunoSEQ multiplex PCR. This sample has approximately 100,000 clones; nearly 90% occur once, and the top ten carry roughly 6.5%. Specimen: peripheral blood. The receptors originated from a woman aged 60 to 75 with acute or convalescent COVID-19.

This clone was found once. This chain links TRBV19 with TRBJ2-1, with 13 bases that match TRBD2. J gave up 7 bases and V 2 bases, and 2 bases lay outside the gene matches. Germline V gives CDR1 LNHDA, CDR2 SQIVND (reference sequence). The CDR3 length is 15 residues. The CDR3 sequence is CASSIRTSGSNEQFF. The CDR3 DNA follows: TGTGCCAGTAGTATAAGGACTAGCGGGAGTAATGAGCAGTTCTTC.

V usage is TRBV11-2 and J usage is TRBJ2-3; 9 bases map to TRBD2. Germline CDR1 reads SGHAT; CDR2 reads FQNNGV. This CDR3 spans 17 amino acids. J gave up 8 bases and V 0 bases, and 12 bases lay outside the gene matches. The CDR3 sequence: CASSLDPDSGRSGTQYF. CDR3 DNA: TGTGCCAGCAGCTTAGATCCTGATAGCGGGAGATCGGGTACGCAGTATTTT.

This chain uses TRBV28 with TRBJ2-7, with D perhaps TRBD1 (6 bases). This CDR3 has 17 amino acids. Germline-derived CDR1 and CDR2 are MDHEN and SYDVKM. The germline V and J ends were trimmed by 2 bases and 1 base, with 18 bases remaining between them. CDR3 DNA sequence: TGTGCCAGCAGTTTAGGGGGCACAGCGTATAGGTCCTACGAGCAGTACTTC. Translation: CASSLGGTAYRSYEQYF.

The chain combines TRBV6-6 with TRBJ1-1; tentatively, D is TRBD1 (6 bases). V dropped 0 bases and J dropped 6 bases, with 11 bases sitting between them. CDR3 length equals 14 residues. The germline gives CDR1 MNHNY, CDR2 SVGAGI (reference sequence). The CDR3 is CASSYSGAGAEAFF. CDR3 in DNA: TGTGCCAGCAGTTACTCGGGGGCCGGGGCTGAAGCTTTCTTT.

The chain combines TRBV21-1 with TRBJ2-2; the table's D call of TRBD2 was not tested on the DNA. TRBV21-1 is a pseudogene. The CDR3 covers 17 residues. CDR3: CASSKRNSGVNTGELFF. The CDR3 DNA sequence: TGTGCCAGCAGCAAAAGGAATAGCGGGGTTAACACCGGGGAGCTGTTTTTT.

The V and J genes are TRBV7-3 and TRBJ2-5, with TRBD2 identical over 11 bases. The CDR3 totals 15 residues. In germline, CDR1 is SGHTA, CDR2 FQGTGA. V lost 4 bases and J lost 5; bases outside the gene matches: 6. CDR3 DNA: TGTGCCAGCAGCTCACTAGCGGGAGTGGGGGAGACCCAGTACTTC. Its translation: CASSSLAGVGETQYF.

The V and J genes are TRBV6-5 and TRBJ1-3; D remains unclear. The CDR3 has 14 amino acids. Germline loops: CDR1 MNHEY, CDR2 SVGAGI. Deletions cut 6 bases from V and 5 bases from J, with 14 bases between. The CDR3 loop reads CASSRVTERNTIYF. For the CDR3, the DNA is TGTGCCAGCAGCCGAGTAACAGAAAGAAACACCATATATTTT.

This clone has a handful of counts. This chain connects TRBV6-1 to TRBJ1-6; unclear D gene. V lost 0 bases and J 9 bases, leaving 12 bases between the germline ends. The CDR3 sequence is 15 residues long. In germline, CDR1 is MNHNS, CDR2 SASEGT. In DNA form, the CDR3 reads TGTGCCAGCAGTGAAGCACCTGGTGAGGCTTCACCCCTCCACTTT. This codes for CASSEAPGEASPLHF.

This clone was seen only once. The CDR3, as DNA: TGTGCCAGCTCACCTGGCCTCACCGATGAAAAACTGTTTTTT. Encoded protein: CASSPGLTDEKLFF. V usage is TRBV18 and J usage is TRBJ1-4; D is unresolved. In germline, CDR1 is KGHSH, CDR2 LQKENI. The CDR3 sequence is 14 residues long. Trimming removed 3 bases at V and 6 bases at J, with 11 bases between.

This clone was seen just once. CDR3 amino acids: CASSIDRMGSNEKLFF. CDR3 nucleotides: TGTGCCAGTAGTATAGACCGGATGGGGAGTAATGAAAAACTGTTTTTT. V and J are TRBV19 and TRBJ1-4, with unresolved D. The germline CDR1 and CDR2 sequences are LNHDA and SQIVND (reference sequence). The CDR3 covers 16 residues. Between the trimmed V and J ends, which lost 0 bases and 4 bases, there was a span of 12 bases.

Only one count was recorded for this clone. The chain is built from TRBV2 and TRBJ1-5; maybe TRBD1 (5 bases). This CDR3 has 13 residues. Germline-derived CDR1 and CDR2 are SNHLY and FYNNEI. The V end lost 8 bases, the J end lost 4 bases, and 12 bases lay between the germline ends. The CDR3 DNA reads as TGTGCCAGCGCTGGGGCAGAGAATCAGCCCCAGCATTTT. Translation: CASAGAENQPQHF.

This clone was seen a few times. The chain recombines TRBV4-2 with TRBJ1-6, with D tentatively TRBD1 (5 bases). The CDR3 is 18 amino acids. V dropped 0 bases and J dropped 0 bases, with 12 bases sitting between them. The germline V gene has CDR1 LGHNA and CDR2 YNFKEQ. CDR3 DNA: TGTGCCAGCAGCCAAGAGTCGGAGGGGAGCTCCTATAATTCACCCCTCCACTTT. Protein sequence: CASSQESEGSSYNSPLHF.

The chain combines TRBV18 with TRBJ1-1; D unclear. CDR3 length equals 14 residues. V was clipped by 3 bases and J by 4 bases, with 12 bases between them. The germline CDR1 and CDR2 sequences are KGHSH and LQKENI. CDR3 nucleotides: TGTGCCAGCTCACCCCGGGCGGGCGGCACTGAAGCTTTCTTT. It encodes CASSPRAGGTEAFF. Full variable domain (remainder filled in from reference TRBV18 and TRBJ1-1): NAGVMQNPRHLVRRRGQEARLRCSPMKGHSHVYWYRQLPEEGLKFMVYLQKENIIDESGMPKERFSAEFPKEGPSILRIQQVVRGDSAAYFCASSPRAGGTEAFFGQGTRLTVV.

V and J are TRBV3-1 (or the pseudogene TRBV3-2) and TRBJ1-4, with D unclear. CDR3 length equals 12 residues. V was pared by 5 bases and J by 4 bases, with 5 bases between. The germline V gene has CDR1 LGHDT and CDR2 YNNKEL (reference sequence). The CDR3 is CASSSLNEKLFF. CDR3 coding DNA: TGTGCCAGCAGCTCCCTTAATGAAAAACTGTTTTTT.

The chain recombines TRBV5-1 with TRBJ1-6, with 9 bases that match TRBD1. Unmatched junction bases numbered 6, after V lost 0 bases and J lost 11 bases. CDR3 length equals 15 residues. Germline V CDR1 and CDR2: SGHRS, YFSETQ. The chain's CDR3 is CASSLEGQGMTPLHF. In nucleotides, the CDR3 is TGCGCCAGCAGCTTGGAGGGACAGGGTATGACACCCCTCCACTTT.

The V and J genes are TRBV11-2 and TRBJ2-5, with a weak D call TRBD1 (6 bases). Germline V lookup: CDR1 SGHAT, CDR2 FQNNGV. The CDR3 is 14 amino acids. Trimming removed 5 bases from V and 5 bases from J, with 15 bases in between. The DNA of the CDR3 is TGTGCCAGCAGCCGGGACACCAAGTCCGAGACCCAGTACTTC. The encoded protein is CASSRDTKSETQYF.

This rearrangement joins TRBV28 to TRBJ2-7; maybe TRBD2 (6 bases). The CDR3 has 16 amino acids. Germline-derived CDR1 and CDR2 are MDHEN and SYDVKM. V lost 2 bases and J lost 0, with 14 bases in between. As DNA, the CDR3 is TGTGCCAGCAGTTTAACGGGACTCCGGAGCTCCTACGAGCAGTACTTC. Its translation: CASSLTGLRSSYEQYF.

The genes are TRBV5-4 and TRBJ2-1, with TRBD1 matching 10 bases. CDR3 length equals 15 residues. Germline V CDR1 and CDR2: SGHNT, YYREEE (reference sequence). Trimming removed 4 bases from V and 2 bases from J; junction bases left unmatched: 3. The CDR3 reads CASSRDRGPYNEQFF. CDR3 nucleotides: TGTGCCAGCAGCAGGGACAGGGGACCCTACAATGAGCAGTTCTTC.